The rows below give T cell receptor beta chains drawn from one sample of a study of T cell responses to AZD1222 COVID-19 vaccine. This table comes from immunoSEQ multiplex PCR, and its TCRdb copy is limited to in-frame clones, with some not included. The table records approximately 130,000 clones, about 89% of them present only once. Sequencing was performed on peripheral blood, taken on day 0 of AZD1222 vaccination. All receptors derive from an adult in good health. Each CDR3 is given with its conserved first and last residue. A D gene is named only where the DNA matches it firmly. Size is stated for part of the rows, as once, few or many counts, or as a class when the clone is expanded.

v_gene: TRBV28; abundance: few; j_gene: TRBJ1-2; d_gene: TRBD1; CDR3aa: CASSSSDRPLIGYTF; CDR3nt: TGTGCCAGCAGTTCCTCGGACAGGCCATTAATCGGCTACACCTTC
v_gene: TRBV7-8; abundance: .; j_gene: TRBJ2-2; d_gene: TRBD1; CDR3aa: CASRNTGGWDTGELFF; CDR3nt: TGTGCCAGCAGAAACACAGGGGGATGGGACACCGGGGAGCTGTTTTTT
v_gene: TRBV25-1; abundance: .; j_gene: TRBJ2-7; d_gene: TRBD1; CDR3aa: CASSGDSMSYEQYF; CDR3nt: TGTGCCAGCAGTGGGGACAGCATGTCCTACGAGCAGTACTTC
v_gene: TRBV2; abundance: .; j_gene: TRBJ1-6; d_gene: .; CDR3aa: CATIGRYNSPLHF; CDR3nt: TGTGCCACCATCGGGAGATATAATTCACCCCTCCACTTT
v_gene: TRBV5-6; abundance: .; j_gene: TRBJ2-2; d_gene: .; CDR3aa: CASSLGPTGELFF; CDR3nt: TGTGCCAGCAGCTTGGGGCCAACCGGGGAGCTGTTTTTT
v_gene: TRBV5-6; abundance: .; j_gene: TRBJ2-7; d_gene: .; CDR3aa: CASSLWPYEQYF; CDR3nt: TGTGCCAGCAGCTTGTGGCCGTACGAGCAGTACTTC
v_gene: TRBV18; abundance: .; j_gene: TRBJ2-5; d_gene: .; CDR3aa: CASSRTQQETQYF; CDR3nt: TGTGCCAGCTCCCGGACACAACAAGAGACCCAGTACTTC
v_gene: TRBV27; abundance: .; j_gene: TRBJ2-7; d_gene: .; CDR3aa: CASSIGTTYEQYF; CDR3nt: TGTGCCAGCAGCATAGGCACCACCTACGAGCAGTACTTC
v_gene: TRBV21-1; abundance: .; j_gene: TRBJ2-7; d_gene: .; CDR3aa: CASSAKGLAGDEQYF; CDR3nt: TGTGCCAGCAGTGCAAAGGGACTAGCGGGCGACGAGCAGTACTTC
v_gene: TRBV28; abundance: .; j_gene: TRBJ1-2; d_gene: .; CDR3aa: CASSFPNYGYTF; CDR3nt: TGTGCCAGCAGTTTCCCTAATTATGGCTACACCTTC
v_gene: TRBV5-5; abundance: .; j_gene: TRBJ1-5; d_gene: TRBD1; CDR3aa: CASSLAGTGGNQPQHF; CDR3nt: TGTGCCAGCAGCTTGGCCGGGACAGGGGGCAATCAGCCCCAGCATTTT
v_gene: TRBV6-5; abundance: .; j_gene: TRBJ1-2; d_gene: .; CDR3aa: CASSRQTDYGYTF; CDR3nt: TGTGCCAGCAGTCGACAGACCGACTATGGCTACACCTTC
v_gene: TRBV7-3; abundance: .; j_gene: TRBJ2-1; d_gene: .; CDR3aa: CASRTGGSGNNEQFF; CDR3nt: TGTGCCAGCAGGACTGGGGGGTCCGGCAACAATGAGCAGTTCTTC
v_gene: TRBV28; abundance: .; j_gene: TRBJ1-2; d_gene: .; CDR3aa: CASSASDSLNSIYGYTF; CDR3nt: TGTGCCAGCAGTGCCTCGGACAGCCTTAACTCGATCTATGGCTACACCTTC
v_gene: TRBV5-1; abundance: .; j_gene: TRBJ1-1; d_gene: TRBD1; CDR3aa: CASSWGQGATEAFF; CDR3nt: TGCGCCAGCAGCTGGGGACAGGGGGCGACTGAAGCTTTCTTT
v_gene: TRBV28; abundance: .; j_gene: TRBJ2-3; d_gene: .; CDR3aa: CASTMGGGTDTQYF; CDR3nt: TGTGCCAGCACCATGGGGGGAGGCACAGATACGCAGTATTTT
v_gene: TRBV28; abundance: once; j_gene: TRBJ2-7; d_gene: .; CDR3aa: CASRNPYEQYF; CDR3nt: TGTGCCAGCAGAAATCCCTACGAGCAGTACTTC
v_gene: TRBV20-1; abundance: .; j_gene: TRBJ2-1; d_gene: .; CDR3aa: CSARGSHEQFF; CDR3nt: TGCAGTGCTAGAGGGTCCCATGAGCAGTTCTTC
v_gene: TRBV27; abundance: .; j_gene: TRBJ1-2; d_gene: TRBD1; CDR3aa: CASSFRGQHGGYTF; CDR3nt: TGTGCCAGCAGTTTCAGGGGGCAACACGGTGGCTACACCTTC
v_gene: TRBV9; abundance: .; j_gene: TRBJ2-7; d_gene: .; CDR3aa: CASSVDHVGEQYF; CDR3nt: TGTGCCAGCAGCGTAGATCACGTCGGCGAGCAGTACTTC
v_gene: TRBV29-1; abundance: .; j_gene: TRBJ1-3; d_gene: TRBD1; CDR3aa: CSVRQGAGNTIYF; CDR3nt: TGCAGCGTTCGACAGGGAGCTGGAAACACCATATATTTT
v_gene: TRBV4-2; abundance: .; j_gene: TRBJ1-2; d_gene: TRBD1; CDR3aa: CASSPGQDLNYGYTF; CDR3nt: TGTGCCAGCAGCCCAGGACAGGATCTTAACTATGGCTACACCTTC
v_gene: TRBV5-6; abundance: .; j_gene: TRBJ2-2; d_gene: TRBD1; CDR3aa: CASSLAGGTGELFF; CDR3nt: TGTGCCAGCAGCTTGGCAGGGGGCACCGGGGAGCTGTTTTTT
v_gene: TRBV5-1; abundance: once; j_gene: TRBJ2-5; d_gene: TRBD1; CDR3aa: CASSLETGPYQETQYF; CDR3nt: TGCGCCAGCAGCTTGGAGACAGGGCCGTACCAAGAGACCCAGTACTTC